A single TCR beta chain is shown here with its context. Antigen specificity is unknown. Germline V CDR1 and CDR2: MNHEY, SMNVEV (reference sequence). There are 16 residues in the CDR3. The V segment lost 3 bases and the J segment 5 bases; nucleotides outside the gene matches: 12. TCRdb recomputed calls from the reads with MiXCR, one row per CDR3 protein. The sample includes approximately 550,000 distinct CDR3 sequences, 15% to 20% seen only once; the top ten take under 30%. The sample comes from a study of T cell repertoires in cytomegalovirus infection. Study context: The public TCR beta signatures pointed to both CMV infection and matching HLA type. General study points: Dominant in the ex vivo response were TCR beta clonotypes restricted by HLA-C and specific for CMV. CMV carriers with the relevant HLA were identified by cumulative public TCR beta family frequency.

V usage is TRBV27 and J usage is TRBJ2-5; 7 positions agree with TRBD1. Material: CD8+ T cells from PBMCs. This clonotype originated in a human donor in good health (CMV status not recorded). Some clones in this sample may be carry-over from other donors' samples. CDR3 bases: TGTGCCAGCAGTTTCTCGACAGGGCATTTATGGGAGACCCAGTACTTC. It is translated as CASSFSTGHLWETQYF.